This entry features one T cell receptor beta chain sequence. The data originate from a study of blood T cell repertoires in COVID-19. In the study overall: Acute and convalescent COVID-19 samples came from the United States, Italy and Spain. Sample material is recorded as cDNA or gDNA derived from T cells, B-cell-depleted T cells, or PBMCs.

Germline V gene sequence: CDR1 SNHLY, CDR2 FYNNEI. The CDR3 is 14 amino acids. The germline V and J ends were trimmed by 1 base and 1 base, with 7 bases remaining between them. Original handling: Nucleated cell counts were estimated from reference gene primer amplification. Sequencing used immunoSEQ multiplex PCR; TCRdb keeps in-frame clones, though not all of them. V, J and clone size are those of that table, while D and trimming were read from the DNA. In the table there are 250,000 to 350,000 clones, more than 75% of which are singletons. The sequenced sample consisted of peripheral blood. The chain links TRBV2 to TRBJ1-1; the D is unclear. The receptor's source is a woman between 45 and 65 years old with active or convalescent COVID-19. In DNA form, the CDR3 reads TGTGCCAGCAGTGAAGGACTGACGAACACTGAAGCTTTCTTT. Its protein is CASSEGLTNTEAFF.